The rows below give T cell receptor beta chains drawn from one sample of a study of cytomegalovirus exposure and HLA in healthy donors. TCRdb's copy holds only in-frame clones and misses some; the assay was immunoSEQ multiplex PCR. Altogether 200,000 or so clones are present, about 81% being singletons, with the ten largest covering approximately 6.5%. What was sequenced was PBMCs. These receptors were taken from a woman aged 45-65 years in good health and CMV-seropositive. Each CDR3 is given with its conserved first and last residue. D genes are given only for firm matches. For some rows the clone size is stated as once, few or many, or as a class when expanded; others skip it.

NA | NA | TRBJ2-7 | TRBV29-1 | TGCAGCGTATTTCCCGGGACAAACTCCTACGAGCAGTACTTC | CSVFPGTNSYEQYF
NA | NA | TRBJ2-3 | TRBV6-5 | TGTGCCAGCAGCCGGACTAGCACAGATACGCAGTATTTT | CASSRTSTDTQYF
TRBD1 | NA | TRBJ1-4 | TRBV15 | TGTGCCACCAGCAGAGATCCGGGACAGGGGGGGGAAAAACTGTTTTTT | CATSRDPGQGGEKLFF
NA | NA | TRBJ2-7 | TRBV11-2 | TGTGCCAGCAGCTTAGTTACAGGCAGCTCCTACGAGCAGTACTTC | CASSLVTGSSYEQYF
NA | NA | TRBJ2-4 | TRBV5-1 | TGCGCCAGCAGCCCCCTGGGGGGATCCAAAAACATTCAGTACTTC | CASSPLGGSKNIQYF
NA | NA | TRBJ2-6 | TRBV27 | TGTGCCAGCAGTTCCCTCTTCAGAGGCTCTGGGGCCAACGTCCTGACTTTC | CASSSLFRGSGANVLTF
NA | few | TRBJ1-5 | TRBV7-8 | TGTGCCAGCAGCCTTGACAGAAATCAGCCCCAGCATTTT | CASSLDRNQPQHF
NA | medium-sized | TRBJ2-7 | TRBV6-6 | TGTGCCAGCAGCAGGGGGGAGTACGAGCAGTACTTC | CASSRGEYEQYF
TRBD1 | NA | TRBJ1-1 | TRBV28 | TGTGCCAGCAGCACAACAGGGGGCGCTGGGACTGAAGCTTTCTTT | CASSTTGGAGTEAFF
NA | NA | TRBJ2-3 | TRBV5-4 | TGTGCCAGCAGCTTGGTCACTAGCACAGATACGCAGTATTTT | CASSLVTSTDTQYF
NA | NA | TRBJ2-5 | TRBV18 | TGTGCCAGCTCACCGAGTTGGCGGGTTGGAGAGACCCAGTACTTC | CASSPSWRVGETQYF
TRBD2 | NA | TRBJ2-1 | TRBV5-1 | TGCGCCAGCAGCGCCGCCTTGACTAGCGGTCACTCCTACAATGAGCAGTTCTTC | CASSAALTSGHSYNEQFF
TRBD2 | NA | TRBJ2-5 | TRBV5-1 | TGCGCCAGCAGCCCGAGACTAGCGGGAGATGGAGAGACCCAGTACTTC | CASSPRLAGDGETQYF
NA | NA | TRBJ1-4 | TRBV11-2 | TGTGCCAGCAGCTTAGTTGGGGGCGCAGGTGAAAAACTGTTTTTT | CASSLVGGAGEKLFF
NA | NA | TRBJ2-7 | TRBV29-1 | TGCAGCGGTCTGACAGGGGAGGGATACGAGCAGTACTTC | CSGLTGEGYEQYF
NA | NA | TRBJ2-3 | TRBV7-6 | TGTGCCAGCAGCTTATCGGTAGAGGATACGCAGTATTTT | CASSLSVEDTQYF
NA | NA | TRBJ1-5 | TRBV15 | TGTGCCACCAGCAGAGATGGCTTGTCTCAGCCCCAGCATTTT | CATSRDGLSQPQHF
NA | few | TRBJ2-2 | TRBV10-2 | TGCGCCAGCAGTGAAAATGGCGGAGACACCGGGGAGCTGTTTTTT | CASSENGGDTGELFF
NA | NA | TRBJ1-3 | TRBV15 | TGTGCCACCAGCAGAGCACTAACAGCGGGAGGAAACACCATATATTTT | CATSRALTAGGNTIYF
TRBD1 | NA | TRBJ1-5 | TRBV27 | TGTGCCAGCAGTTTAGAGGGACAGGGACATCAGCCCCAGCATTTT | CASSLEGQGHQPQHF
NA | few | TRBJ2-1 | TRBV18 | TGTGCCAGCTCACCACGAGACTTGGGTGAGCAGTTCTTC | CASSPRDLGEQFF
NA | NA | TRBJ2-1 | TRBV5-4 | TGTGCCAGCAGTTCGGAAAGCGGGCTCTCCTACAATGAGCAGTTCTTC | CASSSESGLSYNEQFF
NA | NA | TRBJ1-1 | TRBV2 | TGTGCCAGCAGAAGAGGACAGCTGAACACTGAAGCTTTCTTT | CASRRGQLNTEAFF
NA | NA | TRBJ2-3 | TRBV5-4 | TGTGCCAGCAGCTCGCCGCTTATCATGGGGGCCCCGAGCTACACAGATACGCAGTATTTT | CASSSPLIMGAPSYTDTQYF
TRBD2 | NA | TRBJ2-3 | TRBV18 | TGTGCCAGCTCACCGCGGGAGGGTGATACGCAGTATTTT | CASSPREGDTQYF
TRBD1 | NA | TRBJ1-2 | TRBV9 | TGTGCCAGCAGCGTCCCTGGGACAGGGGTCAACGGTGGCTACACCTTC | CASSVPGTGVNGGYTF
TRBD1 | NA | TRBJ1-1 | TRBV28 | TGTGCCAGCAGTTCACCCGGGACAGGGGGACGGGCTGAAGCTTTCTTT | CASSSPGTGGRAEAFF
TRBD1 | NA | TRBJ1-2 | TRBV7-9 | TGTTCCAGCAGCTTAGATACAGGGGGCGCGTATGGCTACACCTTC | CSSSLDTGGAYGYTF
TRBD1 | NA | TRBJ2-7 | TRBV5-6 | TGTGCCAGCAAAGGACAGGGGGCGTTCTACGAGCAGTACTTC | CASKGQGAFYEQYF
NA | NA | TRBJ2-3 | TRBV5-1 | TGCGCCAGCAGCTTGGTAGGGGGTCGGACAGATACGCAGTATTTT | CASSLVGGRTDTQYF
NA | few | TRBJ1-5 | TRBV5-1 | TGCGCCAGCAGCACGACAGTAAATCAGCCCCAGCATTTT | CASSTTVNQPQHF
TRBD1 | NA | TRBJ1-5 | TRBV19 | TGTGCCAGTAGTAGGTCGGACAGGGGGTCACAGCCCCAGCATTTT | CASSRSDRGSQPQHF
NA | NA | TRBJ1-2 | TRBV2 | TGTGCCAGCAGGGGGGGCGGGGGTAACTATGGCTACACCTTC | CASRGGGGNYGYTF
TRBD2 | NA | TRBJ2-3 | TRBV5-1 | TGCGCCAGCGGACTAGCGGGGTTATTTAGCACAGATACGCAGTATTTT | CASGLAGLFSTDTQYF
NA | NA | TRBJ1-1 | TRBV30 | TGTGCCTGGAGTGTGGGGGGGAACACTGAAGCTTTCTTT | CAWSVGGNTEAFF
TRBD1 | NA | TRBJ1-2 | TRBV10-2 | TGCGCCAGCAGTGACGTGACAGGGGAGGATGGCTACACCTTC | CASSDVTGEDGYTF
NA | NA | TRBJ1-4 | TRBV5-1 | TGCGCCAGCAGCTTGACTGCAACTAATGAAAAACTGTTTTTT | CASSLTATNEKLFF
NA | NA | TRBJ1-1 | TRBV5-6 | TGTGCCAGCAGCTTTGGGGGGGGAACTGAAGCTTTCTTT | CASSFGGGTEAFF
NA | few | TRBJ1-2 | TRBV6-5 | TGTGCCAGCAGACAGGGTTGGGACTATGGCTACACCTTC | CASRQGWDYGYTF
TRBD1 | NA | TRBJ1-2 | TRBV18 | TGTGCCAGCTCACAGGGGGCTGGGGCTTATTATGGCTACACCTTC | CASSQGAGAYYGYTF
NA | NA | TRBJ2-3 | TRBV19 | TGTGCCAGTAGTATACGTGGGGCTTGGGATACGCAGTATTTT | CASSIRGAWDTQYF
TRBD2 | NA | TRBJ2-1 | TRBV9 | TGTGCCAGCAGCCCCCGGCTTAGCGGGGAGTTCTACAATGAGCAGTTCTTC | CASSPRLSGEFYNEQFF
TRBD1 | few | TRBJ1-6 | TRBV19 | TGTGCCAGTAGCCTCTTACGGGACAGCCGTTCACCCCTCCACTTT | CASSLLRDSRSPLHF
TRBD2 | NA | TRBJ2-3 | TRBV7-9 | TGTGCCAGCAGCTTAGGCGGGGGTTCAGATACGCAGTATTTT | CASSLGGGSDTQYF
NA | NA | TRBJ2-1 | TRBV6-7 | TGTGCCAGCGAGGGGACTCGTCCCTTCTACAATGAGCAGTTCTTC | CASEGTRPFYNEQFF
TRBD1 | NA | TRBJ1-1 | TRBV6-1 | TGTGCCAGCTCGACAGGGGTAGCTTTCTTT | CASSTGVAFF
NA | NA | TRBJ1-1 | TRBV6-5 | TGTGCCAGCAGTCAACAGGGGAACACTGAAGCTTTCTTT | CASSQQGNTEAFF